This TCR beta chain emerged from a study of identical twins. MiXCR, run by TCRdb on the 5' RACE reads, gives a single entry per CDR3 protein. The table shows over 500,000 distinct CDR3 sequences, with around 20% occurring only once. Details on this clonotype: Its antigen is not known.

The CDR3 is made up of 19 amino acids. The germline V gene encodes CDR1 MGHRA and CDR2 YSYEKL. V gave up 3 bases and J gave up 15 bases; unmatched junction bases: 21. Study-wide findings and caveats: Cord blood's abundant beta clonotypes had fewer insertions, unlike memory repertoires.

A further study also used this sample, focusing on T cells expressing NK-cell markers. That source adds: Among eight sequenced donors, seven carried HCMV seropositivity while one was seronegative. Several experiments confined sorting to alpha-beta TCR T cells with an anti-gamma-delta TCR antibody. In a handful of donors, dominant NKG2C+ clonotypes were roughly 1.0-8% of CD8+ T cells.

The receptor was isolated from a woman aged 18-29 years in good health. The chain joins TRBV4-1 to TRBJ2-1; TRBD2 aligns across 15 bases. Sequenced sample: CD4+ T cells sorted from blood. The CDR3 reads CASSHPGLAGGPTYNEVFF. For the CDR3, the DNA is TGCGCCAGCAGCCATCCCGGACTAGCGGGAGGGCCGACCTACAATGAGGTGTTCTTC.